This record looks at one TCR beta chain sequence and its context. These data originate in a study of shared clonotypes between healthy human individuals. Assay used: immunoSEQ multiplex PCR; TCRdb lists only in-frame clones, some missing. The sample yields 450,000 to 550,000 clones, 70% to 80% seen once. V lost 10 bases to trimming and J lost 0 bases, with 12 bases between them. Germline CDR1 is SNHLY and CDR2 is FYNNEI. The CDR3 is made up of 13 amino acids. The rearrangement joins TRBV2 to TRBJ1-1; a possible D gene is TRBD1 (5 bases). The source of this sequence is a woman aged 40-49 years in good health. Some clones in this sample may be carry-over from other donors' samples. Sequencing was performed on PBMCs. The CDR3 DNA reads TGTGCCACAAAGGGGCAGGTGAACACTGAAGCTTTCTTT. It is translated as CATKGQVNTEAFF.